The 15 T cell receptor beta chains in this list originate from one sample, sequenced in a study of tumor and adjacent non-tumor tissue in lung cancer. The template was RNA from unsorted bulk tissue. The library came from three nested PCR rounds adapted from ARM-PCR protocols. TCRdb re-derived calls from the multiplex PCR reads in MiXCR, one entry per CDR3 protein. The sample contains approximately 150,000 distinct CDR3 sequences, roughly 70% of which appear only once. Sequencing was done on a sample of lung tumor tissue. Receptors originate from a man in his 60s with small cell lung cancer.

The chain recombines TRBV2 with TRBJ2-3; 7 nucleotides match TRBD1. The V gene's germline CDR1 is SNHLY and CDR2 FYNNEI. The CDR3 consists of 14 residues. V dropped 10 bases and J dropped 0; count of bases not matched to a gene: 7. The CDR3 loop is CATLTGISTDTQYF. The CDR3 nucleotides read TGTGCCACTTTGACAGGGATCAGCACAGATACGCAGTATTTT.

A word on this clonotype: The junction departs from the called germline gene at one end, perhaps through a read error. This chain links TRBV7-8 with TRBJ1-5, with TRBD1 matching 10 bases. There are 17 residues in the CDR3. Germline V lookup: CDR1 SGHVS, CDR2 FQNEAQ. This CDR3 reads CASSLRGTGVRGQPHHF. DNA for the CDR3: TGTGCCAGCAGCTTAAGGGGGACAGGGGTAAGGGGTCAGCCCCACCATTTT.

Comments on this clonotype: The final CDR3 position lacks the conserved phenylalanine or tryptophan, pointing to a likely read error. The gene calls are TRBV20-1 and TRBJ2-5; the D gene is possibly TRBD2 (6 bases). The germline V and J ends were trimmed by 0 bases and 5 bases, with 7 bases remaining between them. The germline gives CDR1 DFQATT, CDR2 SNEGSKA (reference sequence). This CDR3 has 12 residues. In DNA form, the CDR3 reads TGCAGTGCTAGAGACAGCGGGGAGACCCAGTACTCC. Protein: CSARDSGETQYS.

This clonotype was seen repeatedly, ten times or more. This sequence joins TRBV20-1 and TRBJ1-1; tentative D call: TRBD1 (6 bases). Looked up from germline, CDR1 is DFQATT and CDR2 is SNEGSKA (reference sequence). Trimming left V 6 bases short and J 1 base short, with 12 bases between. CDR3 length equals 13 residues. Here the CDR3 reads CSAQGRRNTEAFF. In DNA, the CDR3 is TGCAGTGCACAGGGACGGAGGAACACTGAAGCTTTCTTT.

As for this clonotype: At one boundary the junction diverges from the germline segment, which might be a read error. V is TRBV6-5 and J is TRBJ2-2; unclear D gene. The CDR3 covers 17 residues. Germline V gene data show CDR1 as MNHEY and CDR2 as SVGAGI. The CDR3 sequence: CASSYSIRLANTWELFF. DNA for the CDR3: TGTGCCAGCAGTTACTCGATCCGATTAGCTAATACCTGGGAACTGTTTTTT.

The CDR3 DNA reads TGCGCCAGCAGCTTGGTGGCCCAAGAGACCCAGTACTTC. Amino acid sequence: CASSLVAQETQYF. The rearrangement joins TRBV5-1 to TRBJ2-5; D is uncertain. Trimming left V 0 bases short and J 1 base short, with 4 bases between. This CDR3 region has 13 residues. Germline assignment: CDR1 SGHRS and CDR2 YFSETQ.

Note on this clonotype: A read error is possible here, since a much larger clone lies one base away. This sequence joins TRBV20-1 and TRBJ2-3; TRBD2 aligns across 8 bases. J was trimmed by 2 bases and V by 6 bases; bases with no gene match: 10. The CDR3 totals 15 residues. CDR1 is DFQATT and CDR2 is SNEGSKA in the germline V gene (reference sequence). In nucleotides, the CDR3 is TGCAGTGCCCCCCCGGGGGGGACACTCACAGATACGCAGTATTTT. This encodes CSAPPGGTLTDTQYF.

As concerns this clonotype: One junction end disagrees with the germline gene, perhaps due to a read error. V is TRBV5-6 and J is TRBJ2-3, with unresolved D. CDR1 is SGHDT and CDR2 is YYEEEE in the germline V gene. The CDR3 length is 15 residues. The CDR3 sequence: CASSLYTGLSDTEYF. The DNA for the CDR3 is TGTGCCAGTAGCTTGTATACCGGGCTTTCGGATACGGAGTATTTT.

The chain recombines TRBV6-6 with TRBJ1-1; 7 nucleotides match TRBD1. CDR1 MNHNY and CDR2 SVGAGI come from the germline V gene (reference sequence). V was pared by 0 bases and J by 6 bases, with 4 bases of the junction left unmatched. This CDR3 region has 14 residues. The DNA for the CDR3 is TGTGCCAGCAGTTACTCCACAGGGGACCCTGAAGCTTTCTTT. Protein: CASSYSTGDPEAFF.

J is TRBJ2-3 and V is TRBV6-2 or TRBV6-3; D is unresolved. The V end was cut by 5 bases, the J end by 6 bases, with 24 bases between. The CDR3 contains 17 residues. The germline V gene encodes CDR1 MNHEY and CDR2 SVGEGT. The DNA for the CDR3 is TGTGCCAGCAGTAACCATAAACTACTTTCCAAGTGCGATACGCAGTATTTT. Residues: CASSNHKLLSKCDTQYF.

Only one count was recorded for this clonotype. Here the CDR3 omits its conserved ending phenylalanine or tryptophan, so a read error is the likely source. This chain connects TRBV20-1 to TRBJ1-5; possibly TRBD1 for D (5 bases). Germline V gene sequence: CDR1 DFQATT, CDR2 SNEGSKA (reference sequence). The CDR3 is made up of 13 amino acids. Trimming cost V 5 bases and J 2 bases, with 10 bases left between them. The CDR3 DNA follows: TGCAGTGCTGCGGGACCCCGCAATCAGCCCCAGCATTCT. Its translation is CSAAGPRNQPQHS.

As for this clonotype: A much larger clone differs from this one at a single base, so this may be a read error. The chain joins TRBV29-1 to TRBJ2-2; 9 nucleotides match TRBD1. Germline V CDR1 and CDR2: SQVTM, ANQGSEA. The CDR3 has 14 amino acids. CDR3 coding DNA: TGCAGCGTCCCGGGACAGGGAGATACCGGGCAGCTGTTTTTT. Its translation: CSVPGQGDTGQLFF.

In the case of this clonotype: A much larger clone differs from this one at a single base, so this may be a read error. The chain uses TRBV5-1 and TRBJ2-7; no definite D call. The CDR3 is 14 residues long. The V end was cut by 5 bases, the J end by 0 bases, with 12 bases between. From germline, CDR1 is SGHRS and CDR2 YFSETQ. CDR3 in amino acids: CASRSVGNSYEQYF. DNA for the CDR3: TGCGCCAGCAGGTCAGTGGGCAACTCCTACGAGCAGTACTTC.

About this clonotype itself: One end of the junction varies from germline; a read error may be responsible. The J gene is TRBJ2-1, the V gene TRBV28, with TRBD2 matching over 7 bases. This CDR3 comprises 11 residues. Germline V gives CDR1 MDHEN, CDR2 SYDVKM. The CDR3 is CVSGIHNEQFF. The DNA for the CDR3 is TGTGTCAGCGGGATTCACAATGAGCAGTTCTTC.

The V and J genes are TRBV7-8 and TRBJ2-3; tentative D call: TRBD2 (6 bases). Germline values: CDR1 SGHVS, CDR2 FQNEAQ. The CDR3 totals 15 residues. Trimming pared 3 bases from V and 2 bases from J, leaving 12 bases between. CDR3: CASSFRRGNTDTQYF. The CDR3 DNA reads TGTGCCAGCAGCTTTCGGCGGGGAAACACAGATACGCAGTATTTT.